Sequencing of this T cell receptor (beta chain) was carried out in a study of T cell responses to AZD1222 COVID-19 vaccine. Overall study: Samples with a second dose at about 4 or about 12 weeks were pooled together. Study-level points and caveats: Among spike-specific TCRs, nearly half reportedly target unmutated variant regions. Only a handful of people who got AZD1222 tested seropositive at baseline.

In the case of this clone: Antigen specificity is unknown.

The CDR3 is 11 amino acids. From germline, CDR1 is MNHEY and CDR2 SMNVEV (reference sequence). V was shortened by 7 bases and J by 1 base, with 5 bases between the two germline ends. Sequencing used immunoSEQ multiplex PCR; TCRdb keeps in-frame clones, though not all of them. The sample has some 97,000 clones, 85% to 90% seen once. The source was peripheral blood, collected on day 0 of AZD1222 vaccination. The genes are TRBV27 and TRBJ2-7; D remains ambiguous. This clonotype was obtained from an adult in good health. CDR3: CASIDSYEQYF. CDR3 nucleotides: TGTGCCAGCATTGATTCCTACGAGCAGTACTTC.